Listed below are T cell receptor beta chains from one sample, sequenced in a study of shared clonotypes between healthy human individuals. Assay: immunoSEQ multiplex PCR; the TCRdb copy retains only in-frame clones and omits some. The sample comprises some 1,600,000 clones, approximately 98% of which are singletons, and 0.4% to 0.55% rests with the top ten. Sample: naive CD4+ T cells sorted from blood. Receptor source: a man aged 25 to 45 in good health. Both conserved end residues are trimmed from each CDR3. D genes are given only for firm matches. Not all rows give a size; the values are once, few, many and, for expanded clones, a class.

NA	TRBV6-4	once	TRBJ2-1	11	ASSDPLGNEQF
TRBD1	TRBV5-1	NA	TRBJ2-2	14	ASSYSGTVNTGELF
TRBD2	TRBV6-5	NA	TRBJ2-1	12	ASNQAGERYEQF
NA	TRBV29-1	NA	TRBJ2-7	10	SVVVGPYEQY
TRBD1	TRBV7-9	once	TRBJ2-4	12	ASSSDRFGNIQY
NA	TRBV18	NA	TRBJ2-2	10	ASSPWAGELF
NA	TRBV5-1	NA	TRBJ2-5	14	ASRVIGQLPGETQY
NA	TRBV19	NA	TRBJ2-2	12	ASSIPGSTGELF
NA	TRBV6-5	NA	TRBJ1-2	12	ASSLHSGAYGYT
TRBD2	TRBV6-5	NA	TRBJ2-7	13	ASSYGLAGVGEQY
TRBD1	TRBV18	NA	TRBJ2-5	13	ASSLGTAAQETQY
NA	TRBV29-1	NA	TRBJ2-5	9	SVGLQETQY
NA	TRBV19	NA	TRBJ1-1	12	ASSIGPLNTEAF
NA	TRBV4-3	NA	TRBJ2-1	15	ASSGRDVKSSYNEQF
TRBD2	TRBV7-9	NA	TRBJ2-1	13	ASSLSGRADNEQF
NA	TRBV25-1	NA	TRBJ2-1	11	ASSDIRQREQF
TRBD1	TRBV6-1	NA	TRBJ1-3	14	ASSVSTGRSGNTIY
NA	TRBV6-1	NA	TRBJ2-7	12	ASSEAGTPYEQY
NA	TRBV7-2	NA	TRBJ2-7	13	ASSSPGTTAYEQY
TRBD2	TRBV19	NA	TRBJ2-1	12	ASSIDGGRSEQF
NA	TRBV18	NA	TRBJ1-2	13	ASSPYQQGNYGYT
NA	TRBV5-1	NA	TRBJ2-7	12	ASSWGDGTYEQY
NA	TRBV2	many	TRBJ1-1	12	ASSLQGAGTEAF
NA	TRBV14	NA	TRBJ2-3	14	ASSQDRRVYTDTQY
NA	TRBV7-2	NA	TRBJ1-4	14	ASSLVWDSTNEKLF
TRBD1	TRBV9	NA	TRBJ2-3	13	ASSLGQGGTDTQY
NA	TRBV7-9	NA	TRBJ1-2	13	ASSPTVGRPYGYT
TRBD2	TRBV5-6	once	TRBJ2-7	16	ASSLVTSGRPPIYEQY
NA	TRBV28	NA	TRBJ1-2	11	ASSPQGDYGYT
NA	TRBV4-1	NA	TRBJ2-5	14	ASSQDGSLGQETQY
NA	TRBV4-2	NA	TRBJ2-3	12	ASSQDPSTDTQY
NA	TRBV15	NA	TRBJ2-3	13	ATSRTPTNTDTQY
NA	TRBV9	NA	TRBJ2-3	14	ASSVAAGRSTDTQY
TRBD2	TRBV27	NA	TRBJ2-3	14	ASRARRLAYTDTQY
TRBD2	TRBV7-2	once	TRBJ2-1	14	ASSPGVAGVFDEQF
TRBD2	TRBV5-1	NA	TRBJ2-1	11	ASSSELTSGKF
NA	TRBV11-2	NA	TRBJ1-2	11	ASRLTGGFGYT
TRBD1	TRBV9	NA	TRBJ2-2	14	ASSPHDRGRPGELF
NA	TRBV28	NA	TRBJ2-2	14	ASSLLRGWNTGELF
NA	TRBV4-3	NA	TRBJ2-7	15	ASSQSIGLTRAYEQY
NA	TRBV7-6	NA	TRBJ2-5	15	ASSLMAGRSIQETQY
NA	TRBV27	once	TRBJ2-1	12	ASGRTVSRDEQF
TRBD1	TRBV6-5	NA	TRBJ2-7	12	ASSGQGKIYEQY
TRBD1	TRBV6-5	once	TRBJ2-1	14	ASSYADRVRVDEQF
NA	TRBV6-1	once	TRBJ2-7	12	ASSESWSGYEQY
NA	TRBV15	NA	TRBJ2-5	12	ATSFEGRGETQY
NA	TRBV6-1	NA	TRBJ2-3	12	ASTRVQVGDTQY
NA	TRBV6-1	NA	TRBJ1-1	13	ASQIWAGVNTEAF
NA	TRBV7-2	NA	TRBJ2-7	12	ASSSGRGSYEQY